Sequencing of this TCR beta chain was carried out in a study of cytomegalovirus exposure and HLA in healthy donors. Background on the study: There were 117 million unique TCR beta sequences, drawn from about 200 million T cells, in an earlier analysis. Study-level results: It was only CMV serostatus that was available as immune exposure information.

PCR employed 60 Vbeta and 13 Jbeta primers. Sequencing was performed with immunoSEQ multiplex PCR; in TCRdb, only in-frame clones are kept and a portion is missing. In the table there are roughly 230,000 clones, around 78% of which are singletons. CDR3 length: 12 residues. Germline-derived CDR1 and CDR2 are SGHNT and YENEEA. V lost 0 bases, J lost 5 bases, and 4 bases lay in between. On this clone: Its target is not known.

The sequenced sample was PBMCs. The J gene is TRBJ1-2, the V gene TRBV11-3; D unresolved. This clonotype was sampled from a boy aged 5 to 17 in good health and CMV-seronegative. CDR3 in amino acids: CASSLDRYGYTF. In DNA, the CDR3 is TGTGCCAGCAGCTTAGATCGGTATGGCTACACCTTC.